The 10 T cell receptor beta chains listed next were all sequenced from one sample in a study of cytomegalovirus exposure and HLA in healthy donors. Profiled with immunoSEQ multiplex PCR; TCRdb holds only in-frame clones, not every one. The sample has 52,000 or so clones, roughly 89% seen once. The sequencing sample was made of PBMCs. These receptors all stem from a woman aged 18-29 years in good health and CMV-seronegative.

The chain carries TRBV29-1 and TRBJ2-1; no clear D. CDR1 is SQVTM, CDR2 ANQGSEA, per germline. The CDR3 contains 15 residues. V lost 2 bases, J lost 0 bases, and 11 bases lay in between. CDR3 sequence reads: CSVEPPLYSYNEQFF. CDR3 bases: TGCAGCGTTGAACCCCCCCTCTACTCCTACAATGAGCAGTTCTTC.

The chain employs TRBV14 and TRBJ2-2, with no clear D. V was clipped by 3 bases and J by 1 base, with 6 bases between them. CDR3 size: 14 residues. From germline, CDR1 is SGHDN and CDR2 FVKESK. CDR3 in amino acids: CASSQRGNTGELFF. The DNA of the CDR3 is TGTGCCAGCAGCCAGAGAGGGAACACCGGGGAGCTGTTTTTT.

The chain links TRBV5-4 to TRBJ2-4; maybe TRBD1 (6 bases). V shed 0 bases and J shed 7 bases, with 17 bases lying between them. Germline loops: CDR1 SGHNT, CDR2 YYREEE (reference sequence). The CDR3 is 16 amino acids. CDR3 region: CASSLGSRTANNIQYF. CDR3 sequence (DNA): TGTGCCAGCAGCTTGGGGTCGCGGACAGCGAATAACATTCAGTACTTC.

The chain uses TRBV2 and TRBJ1-3; possible D gene TRBD1, 5 bases. Looked up from germline, CDR1 is SNHLY and CDR2 is FYNNEI. The CDR3 runs to 14 residues. Trimming removed 6 bases from V and 0 bases from J, with 9 bases in between. CDR3 residues: CASRVQGSGNTIYF. Here the CDR3 DNA reads TGTGCCAGCAGAGTGCAGGGCTCTGGAAACACCATATATTTT.

The V call is TRBV7-2, the J call TRBJ1-1, with 9 positions matching TRBD1. V was pared by 4 bases and J by 5 bases, with 5 bases of the junction left unmatched. This CDR3 is built from 14 residues. The germline V gene encodes CDR1 SGHTA and CDR2 FQGNSA. The CDR3 is CASSSRTGVTEAFF. The CDR3 DNA reads TGTGCCAGCAGCTCACGGACAGGGGTTACTGAAGCTTTCTTT.

The J gene is TRBJ2-1, the V gene TRBV4-1, with TRBD2 identical over 11 bases. Trimming took 1 base from V and 8 from J; bases not matched to a gene: 25. The CDR3 totals 22 residues. Germline V gene lookup returns CDR1 MGHRA and CDR2 YSYEKL. CDR3 protein: CASSQGGLAELWSGERVDEQFF. As DNA, the CDR3 is TGCGCCAGCAGCCAAGGGGGACTAGCGGAGCTCTGGTCCGGGGAACGGGTCGATGAGCAGTTCTTC.

CDR3 DNA sequence: TGTGCCAGCAGCCCGCACCCTAGCGGGAGACTCTATATTGAGCAGTTCTTC. Encoded protein: CASSPHPSGRLYIEQFF. The V and J genes are TRBV9 and TRBJ2-1; 10 nucleotides align to TRBD2. Germline loops: CDR1 SGDLS, CDR2 YYNGEE. After removal of 4 bases from V and 9 bases from J, the junction contained 16 bases not matched to a gene. The CDR3 consists of 17 residues.

The rearrangement uses TRBV5-1 and TRBJ2-5; the match to TRBD2 covers 15 bases. CDR1 SGHRS and CDR2 YFSETQ come from the germline V gene. The CDR3 contains 15 residues. J lost 8 bases, V lost 3 bases, and 5 bases had no gene match. DNA of the CDR3: TGCGCCAGCAGCTCGGGGACTAGCGGGGGGCGAACCCAGTACTTC. Translating gives CASSSGTSGGRTQYF.

This clone was observed a handful of times. J is TRBJ1-4 and V is TRBV2; D is uncertain. Trimming took 4 bases from V and 0 from J, leaving 6 bases between them. The CDR3 is made up of 14 amino acids. Germline V gene data show CDR1 as SNHLY and CDR2 as FYNNEI. The CDR3 DNA is TGTGCCAGCAGTGGTCCTTCAACTAATGAAAAACTGTTTTTT. Translation gives CASSGPSTNEKLFF.

The gene calls are TRBV30 and TRBJ2-3; TRBD2 aligns across 12 bases. Germline V gene data show CDR1 as GTSNPN and CDR2 as SVGIG (reference sequence). Germline trimming cut 2 bases from V and 0 bases from J; bases unmatched to any gene: 3. CDR3 length: 16 amino acids. Written as DNA, the CDR3 is TGTGCCTGGAGTCAAGGACTAGCGGGGAGCACAGATACGCAGTATTTT. Amino acids: CAWSQGLAGSTDTQYF.